A single sample gave rise to the 18 T cell receptor beta chains below, sequenced in a study of early T cells in non-severe SARS-CoV-2 infection. Each CDR3 protein is one row after TCRdb ran MiXCR on the 5' RACE reads. The table includes tens of thousands of distinct CDR3 sequences, about 13% detected once. The specimen sequenced was whole blood. The receptors were sampled from an adult who was a healthcare worker with PCR-confirmed SARS-CoV-2 infection or an uninfected control (not recorded which).

This sequence joins TRBV4-3 and TRBJ2-1, with a weak D call TRBD2 (6 bases). Trimming removed 1 base at V and 4 bases at J, with 14 bases between. CDR1 and CDR2 (germline): LGHNA, YSLEER. The CDR3 runs to 16 residues. CDR3 DNA: TGCGCCAGCAGCCAAGTAAGGGACGGAGGGTACAATGAGCAGTTCTTC. Translated: CASSQVRDGGYNEQFF.

This clonotype has only a few counts. The chain uses TRBV29-1 and TRBJ2-7; 9 nucleotides align to TRBD1. The CDR3 runs 13 residues. With 6 bases clipped from V and 1 base from J, the junction kept 4 bases outside the gene matches. CDR1 is SQVTM, CDR2 ANQGSEA, per germline. CDR3 residues: CSVGTGRSYEQYF. CDR3 nucleotide sequence: TGCAGCGTCGGGACAGGGAGATCCTACGAGCAGTACTTC.

V is TRBV28 and J is TRBJ2-7, with TRBD2 matching 8 bases. The V segment lost 6 bases and the J segment 2 bases; nucleotides outside the gene matches: 6. The CDR3 extends over 14 amino acids. The germline CDR1 and CDR2 sequences are MDHEN and SYDVKM. CDR3 DNA sequence: TGTGCCAGCAGCGATCTAGCGGGCCCCTACGAGCAGTACTTC. Translating it yields CASSDLAGPYEQYF.

V and J are TRBV10-2 and TRBJ1-2; D perhaps matches TRBD1 (5 bases). The germline V gene has CDR1 WSHSY and CDR2 SAAADI. The CDR3 is 13 amino acids. The V end lost 4 bases, the J end lost 1 base, and 7 bases lay between the germline ends. The CDR3 loop is CASSGTNNYGYTF. In DNA, the CDR3 is TGCGCCAGCAGTGGGACAAATAACTATGGCTACACCTTC.

This clonotype has a count of ten or more. The V gene is TRBV19, the J gene TRBJ1-1, with D unresolved. CDR3 size: 13 residues. V was trimmed by 5 bases and J by 0 bases, leaving 7 bases between them. CDR1 and CDR2 from the germline V gene are LNHDA and SQIVND (reference sequence). CDR3 loop: CASSLVLNTEAFF. CDR3 DNA: TGTGCCAGTAGTTTGGTATTGAACACTGAAGCTTTCTTT.

The chain carries TRBV29-1 and TRBJ2-5; D is possibly TRBD2 (5 bases). The V gene lost 5 bases and the J gene lost 4 bases, with 23 bases spanning the gap. The CDR3 has 16 amino acids. The germline gives CDR1 SQVTM, CDR2 ANQGSEA. CDR3 region: CSVLGMRALPGETQYF. CDR3 nucleotide sequence: TGCAGCGTTCTGGGAATGAGGGCCCTTCCGGGAGAGACCCAGTACTTC.

The table lists this clonotype with a count of one. This chain links TRBV28 with TRBJ1-1; 9 bases are shared with TRBD1. Trimming at V came to 5 bases and at J to 4 bases, leaving 8 bases not matched to a gene. Germline V gives CDR1 MDHEN, CDR2 SYDVKM. The length of the CDR3 is 15 residues. This CDR3 reads CASSVRDRAFTEAFF. CDR3 nucleotide sequence: TGTGCCAGCAGTGTCCGGGACAGGGCCTTCACTGAAGCTTTCTTT.

The rearrangement uses TRBV6-6 and TRBJ1-6; a weak D match, TRBD1 (6 bases). CDR3 length: 13 residues. Germline values: CDR1 MNHNY, CDR2 SVGAGI (reference sequence). V was shortened by 5 bases and J by 14 bases, with 16 bases between the two germline ends. The CDR3 sequence is CASSPGGGLALHF. DNA for the CDR3: TGTGCCAGCAGTCCTGGGGGGGGGCTTGCCCTCCACTTT.

This clonotype was seen a handful of times. The junction departs from germline at one end; a sequencing error may be responsible. V is TRBV27 and J is TRBJ1-5; D remains unclear. Germline V gene lookup returns CDR1 MNHEY and CDR2 SMNVEV (reference sequence). CDR3 length: 9 amino acids. For the CDR3, the DNA is TGTGCCAGCAGTTTATCCCCAGCATTT. It encodes CASSLSPAF.

Concerning this clonotype: One base away lies a much larger clone, so this may be a sequencing read error. The genes are TRBV12-3 or TRBV12-4 and TRBJ1-1, with D hard to call. The CDR3 is made up of 14 amino acids. CDR3 protein: CACSLGTPNTEAFF. CDR3 DNA: TGTGCCTGCAGTTTGGGTACACCGAACACTGAAGCTTTCTTT.

The table lists this clonotype with many counts. The chain uses TRBV6-2 or TRBV6-3 and TRBJ2-1; perhaps D is TRBD1 or TRBD2 (6 bases each). The ends were cut back, 1 base at V and 6 bases at J, with 13 bases in the middle. The CDR3 is 15 amino acids. Germline CDR1 and CDR2: MNHEY and SVGEGT. The CDR3 sequence is CASSYLGGSGNEQFF. The CDR3 nucleotides read TGTGCCAGCAGTTACTTGGGGGGCTCTGGCAATGAGCAGTTCTTC.

V usage is TRBV28 and J usage is TRBJ2-7; weak D call: TRBD2 (5 bases). The length of the CDR3 is 14 residues. Germline lookup yields CDR1 MDHEN and CDR2 SYDVKM. Trimming stripped 6 bases from V and 5 bases from J, with 17 bases between. The CDR3 here is CASRGSPLGDEQYF. The CDR3 coding sequence is TGTGCCAGCAGAGGAAGCCCCCTCGGGGACGAGCAGTACTTC.

In its sample, this clonotype was seen a few times. The V and J genes are TRBV10-3 and TRBJ2-5; D unresolved. V lost 5 bases to trimming and J lost 1 base, with 14 bases between them. The CDR3 is 15 amino acids. Germline V gives CDR1 ENHRY, CDR2 SYGVKD. The CDR3 DNA is TGTGCCATCAGTCTCGACTTCCTCATCCAAGAGACCCAGTACTTC. This codes for CAISLDFLIQETQYF.

This chain joins TRBV2 and TRBJ2-7, with 10 bases identical to TRBD2. J lost 0 bases, V lost 3 bases, and 2 bases had no gene match. Germline V gene lookup returns CDR1 SNHLY and CDR2 FYNNEI. CDR3 size: 15 residues. The CDR3 here is CASSDRTSGSYEQYF. In DNA, the CDR3 is TGTGCCAGCAGTGATCGGACTAGCGGCTCCTACGAGCAGTACTTC. Variable domain in full (rest from reference TRBV2 and TRBJ2-7): EPEVTQTPSHQVTQMGQEVILRCVPISNHLYFYWYRQILGQKVEFLVSFYNNEISEKSEIFDDQFSVERPDGSNFTLKIRSTKLEDSAMYFCASSDRTSGSYEQYFGPGTRLTVT.

The chain recombines TRBV6-2 or TRBV6-3 with TRBJ2-3; possible D gene TRBD2, 6 bases. In germline, CDR1 is MNHEY, CDR2 SVGEGT. The CDR3 has 15 residues. Trimming took 0 bases from V and 0 from J, leaving 7 bases between them. CDR3: CASSYSGTSTDTQYF. CDR3 sequence (DNA): TGTGCCAGCAGTTACTCCGGGACTAGCACAGATACGCAGTATTTT.

This clonotype was observed a handful of times. The chain has TRBV5-6 and TRBJ2-3, with D maybe TRBD2 (6 bases). The CDR3 runs 15 residues. The V end was cut by 0 bases, the J end by 2 bases, with 10 bases between. Per the germline V gene, CDR1 is SGHDT and CDR2 is YYEEEE. The CDR3 loop reads CASSLVLAPTDTQYF. DNA of the CDR3: TGTGCCAGCAGCTTGGTTCTAGCGCCCACAGATACGCAGTATTTT.

This clonotype was seen a handful of times. The rearrangement joins TRBV12-3 or TRBV12-4 to TRBJ2-7; D might be TRBD2 (5 bases). The V and J ends lost 6 bases and 5 bases respectively, with 14 bases between them. The CDR3 runs to 13 residues. The CDR3, as DNA: TGTGCCAGCAGCCCCGGGGTCCCCCACGAGCAGTACTTC. It specifies CASSPGVPHEQYF.

This clonotype was observed many times. The chain recombines TRBV7-9 with TRBJ1-3; D gene ambiguous. This CDR3 spans 15 amino acids. The ends were cut back, 1 base at V and 4 bases at J, with 11 bases in the middle. The V gene's germline CDR1 is SEHNR and CDR2 FQNEAQ (reference sequence). The CDR3 reads CASSLGGRSGNTIYF. In DNA form, the CDR3 reads TGTGCCAGCAGCTTAGGAGGCAGATCGGGAAACACCATATATTTT.